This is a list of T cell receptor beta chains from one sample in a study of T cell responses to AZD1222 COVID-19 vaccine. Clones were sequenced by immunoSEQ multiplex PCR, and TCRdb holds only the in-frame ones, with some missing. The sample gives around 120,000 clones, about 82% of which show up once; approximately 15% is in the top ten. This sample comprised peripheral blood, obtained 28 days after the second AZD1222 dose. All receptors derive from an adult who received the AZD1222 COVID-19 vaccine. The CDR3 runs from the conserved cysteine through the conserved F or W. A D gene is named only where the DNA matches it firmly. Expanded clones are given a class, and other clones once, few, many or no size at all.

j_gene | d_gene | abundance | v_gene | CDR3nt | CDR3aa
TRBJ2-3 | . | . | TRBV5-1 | TGCGCCAGCAGCTCGCACGCAGGCAGGGGAACAGATACGCAGTATTTT | CASSSHAGRGTDTQYF
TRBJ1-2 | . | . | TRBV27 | TGTGCCAGCAGCCCCCACGGGCCCTATGGCTACACCTTC | CASSPHGPYGYTF
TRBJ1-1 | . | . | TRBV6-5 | TGTGCCAGCAGTTCCTCCGGGGGGTGGATGAACACTGAAGCTTTCTTT | CASSSSGGWMNTEAFF
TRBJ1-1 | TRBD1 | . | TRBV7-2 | TGTGCCAGCAGCTTAGACAGGGGCACTGAAGCTTTCTTT | CASSLDRGTEAFF
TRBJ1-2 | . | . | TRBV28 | TGTGCCAGCTATGGTCGGGTAGATGGCTACACCTTC | CASYGRVDGYTF
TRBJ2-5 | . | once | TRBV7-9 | TGTGCCAGCAGCTTAGCGCGAGGGGGCCAAGAGACCCAGTACTTC | CASSLARGGQETQYF
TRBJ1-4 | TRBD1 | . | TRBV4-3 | TGCGCCAGCAGCCAAGATCCTACAGGGGGCGAACTGTTTTTT | CASSQDPTGGELFF
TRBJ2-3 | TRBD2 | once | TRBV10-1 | TGCGCCAGCAGGGAGACTAGCGGGCGGGGGGATACGCAGTATTTT | CASRETSGRGDTQYF
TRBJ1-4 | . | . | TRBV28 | TGTGCCAGCAGTTTATCGACAGCCCCTAATGAAAAACTGTTTTTT | CASSLSTAPNEKLFF
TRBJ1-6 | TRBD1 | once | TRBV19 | TGTGCCAGTAAAGGACAGGGGTATAATTCACCCCTCCACTTT | CASKGQGYNSPLHF
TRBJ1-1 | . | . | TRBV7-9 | TGTGCCAGCAGCCGTTTTGATCGGTTGCGAGGGACTGAAGCTTTCTTT | CASSRFDRLRGTEAFF
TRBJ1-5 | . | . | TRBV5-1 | . | CASSFGPGDSNQPQHF
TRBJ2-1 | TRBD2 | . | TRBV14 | TGTGCCAGCAGCCAAGGGCTAGCGGGATACAATGAGCAGTTCTTC | CASSQGLAGYNEQFF
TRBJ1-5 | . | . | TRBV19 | TGTGCCAGTAGTATTGGGACCCAGCCCCAGCATTTT | CASSIGTQPQHF
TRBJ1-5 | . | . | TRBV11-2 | TGTGCCAGCAGCTGGGGGCGAAACGGCAATCAGCCCCAGCATTTT | CASSWGRNGNQPQHF
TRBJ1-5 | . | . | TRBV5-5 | TGTGCCAGCAGCTTGGTGGTAGCGGCCGTTTATAGCAATCAGCCCCAGCATTTT | CASSLVVAAVYSNQPQHF
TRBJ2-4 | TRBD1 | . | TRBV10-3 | TGTGCCATCAGTGAGCCTCAACAGGGGACGGACATTCAGTACTTC | CAISEPQQGTDIQYF
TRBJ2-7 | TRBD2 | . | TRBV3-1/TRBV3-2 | TGTGCCAGCAGCCCCCGTCGGGGGGGCCCCGAGCAGTACTTC | CASSPRRGGPEQYF
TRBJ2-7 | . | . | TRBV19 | TGTGCCAGGGCCCGGGCCTTATCCCTCGAGCAGTACTTC | CARARALSLEQYF
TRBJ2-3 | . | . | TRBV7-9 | TGTGCCAGCAGCTTCGTGGGAAAAAGCACAGATACGCAGTATTTT | CASSFVGKSTDTQYF
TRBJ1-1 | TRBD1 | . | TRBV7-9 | TGTGCCAGCAGACCCCGGGACAGGTTGAACACTGAAGCTTTCTTT | CASRPRDRLNTEAFF
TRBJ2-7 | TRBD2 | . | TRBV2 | TGTGCCAGCAGGACGGGGACTAGCTCATACGAGCAGTACTTC | CASRTGTSSYEQYF
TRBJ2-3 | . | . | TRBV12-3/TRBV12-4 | TGTGCCAGCAGTTTGGTGGATACGCAGTATTTT | CASSLVDTQYF
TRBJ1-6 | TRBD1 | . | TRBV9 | TGTGCCAGCAGCACCCACAGGGGGCTGGGATCACCCCTCCACTTT | CASSTHRGLGSPLHF
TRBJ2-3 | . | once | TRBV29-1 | TGCAGCGTTGAAATGCTTCGGGATACGCAGTATTTT | CSVEMLRDTQYF
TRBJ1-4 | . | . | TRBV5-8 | TGTGCCAGCAGCACCCGACAGAATGAAAAACTGTTTTTT | CASSTRQNEKLFF
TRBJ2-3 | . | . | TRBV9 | TGTGCCAGCAGCGCGGCGGCAGGGCGCACAGATACGCAGTATTTT | CASSAAAGRTDTQYF
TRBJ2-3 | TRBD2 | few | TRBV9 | TGTGCCAGCAGCGTAGGGAGGGGACTAATCACAGATACGCAGTATTTT | CASSVGRGLITDTQYF
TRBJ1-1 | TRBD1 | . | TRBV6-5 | TGTGCCAGCAGTTTTCGGGACAGCGAAGCTTTCTTT | CASSFRDSEAFF
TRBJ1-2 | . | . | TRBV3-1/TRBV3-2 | TGTGCCAGCACCCAGAAGTCTGGAGGGGGTGGCTACACCTTC | CASTQKSGGGGYTF
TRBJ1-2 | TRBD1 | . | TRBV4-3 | TGCGCCAGCAGCCAAGAAGGGGCGACAGGGGGCGCATATGGCTACACCTTC | CASSQEGATGGAYGYTF
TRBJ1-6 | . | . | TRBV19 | TGTGCCACCTCGACAGTGAATAATTCACCCCTCCACTTT | CATSTVNNSPLHF
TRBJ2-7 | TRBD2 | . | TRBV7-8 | TGTGCCAGCAGCTTAATCACGGGAGGAGGTGAGCAGTACTTC | CASSLITGGGEQYF
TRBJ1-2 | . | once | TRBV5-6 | TGTGCCAGCAGCTTGGTTGGACAGAACCTAGGCTACACCTTC | CASSLVGQNLGYTF
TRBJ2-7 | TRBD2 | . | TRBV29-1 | TGCAGCGTTGGGGCGGGAGGGAGGCACGAGCAGTACTTC | CSVGAGGRHEQYF
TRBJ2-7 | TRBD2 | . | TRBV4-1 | TGCGCCAGCAGCCAGGGACTAGCGGGGCTGAATCTTTACGAGCAGTACTTC | CASSQGLAGLNLYEQYF
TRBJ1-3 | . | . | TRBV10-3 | TGTGCCATCAGTGAGTCGGCAGGGTCTGGAAACACCATATATTTT | CAISESAGSGNTIYF
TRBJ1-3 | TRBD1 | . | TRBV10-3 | TGTGCCATCAGCAGAGTCGGGACAGGGGGCTCTGGAAACACCATATATTTT | CAISRVGTGGSGNTIYF
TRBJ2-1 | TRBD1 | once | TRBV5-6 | TGTGCCAGCAGCTTAGCGACAGGGAATAATGAGCAGTTCTTC | CASSLATGNNEQFF
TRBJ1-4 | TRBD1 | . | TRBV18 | TGTGCCAGCTCACCAATAGCGGACAGGGTTGCTGAAAAACTGTTTTTT | CASSPIADRVAEKLFF
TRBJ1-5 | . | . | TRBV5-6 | TGTGCCAGCAGCTTTGGTCGCAATCAGCCCCAGCATTTT | CASSFGRNQPQHF
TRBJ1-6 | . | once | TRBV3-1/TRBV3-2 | TGTGCCAGCAGCCAAGGGGGAGGTAATTCACCCCTCCACTTT | CASSQGGGNSPLHF
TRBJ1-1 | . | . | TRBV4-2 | TGTGCCAGCAGCCAAGAACCAAGTTCTGCCACTGAAGCTTTCTTT | CASSQEPSSATEAFF
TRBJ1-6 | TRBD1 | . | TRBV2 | TGTGCCAGCAGTAGGACAGGACTTTATAATTCACCCCTCCACTTT | CASSRTGLYNSPLHF
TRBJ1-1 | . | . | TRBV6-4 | TGTGCCAGCAGAGGCCCGCACACTGAAGCTTTCTTT | CASRGPHTEAFF
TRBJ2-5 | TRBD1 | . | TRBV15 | TGTGCCACCACGCCGGGACAGGGGGCCGTAGAGACCCAGTACTTC | CATTPGQGAVETQYF
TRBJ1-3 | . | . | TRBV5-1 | TGCGCCAGCAGTTTGGGGGGCAATTTGTCTGGAAACACCATATATTTT | CASSLGGNLSGNTIYF
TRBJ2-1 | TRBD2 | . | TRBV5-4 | TGTGCCAGCAGCGCGGGACTAGCGGGGGGGCTTGAGCGTGAGCAGTTCTTC | CASSAGLAGGLEREQFF
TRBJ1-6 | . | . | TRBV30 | TGTGCCTGGGGGCCCCTCGGACGGGCCTATAATTCACCCCTCCACTTT | CAWGPLGRAYNSPLHF